These 4 T cell receptor beta chains share one sample of origin, sequenced in a study of blood T cell repertoires in COVID-19. This table comes from immunoSEQ multiplex PCR, and its TCRdb copy is limited to in-frame clones, with some not included. This table holds more than 80,000 clones, about 87% found once. The sample was peripheral blood. The receptors were sampled from an elderly man with acute or convalescent COVID-19.

The chain is built from TRBV28 and TRBJ1-5; 7 bases are shared with TRBD1. V gave up 3 bases and J gave up 2 bases; unmatched junction bases: 4. This CDR3 comprises 15 residues. CDR1 MDHEN and CDR2 SYDVKM come from the germline V gene. The CDR3, as DNA: TGTGCCAGCAGTTTGACAGGGATTCGCAATCAGCCCCAGCATTTT. It is translated as CASSLTGIRNQPQHF.

This chain connects TRBV19 to TRBJ2-5, with TRBD2 matching 10 bases. V shed 2 bases and J 4 bases; nucleotides not matched to a gene: 1. CDR1 and CDR2 (germline): LNHDA, SQIVND (reference sequence). The CDR3 is 14 amino acids. The CDR3 nucleotides read TGTGCCAGTAGTATACTAGCGGGAGCAGAGACCCAGTACTTC. Protein: CASSILAGAETQYF.

This chain joins TRBV3-1 (or the pseudogene TRBV3-2) and TRBJ2-2; a possible D gene is TRBD1 (5 bases). CDR1 is LGHDT, CDR2 YNNKEL, per germline (reference sequence). The V gene lost 2 bases and the J gene lost 6 bases, with 10 bases spanning the gap. The CDR3 length is 14 residues. The CDR3 DNA reads TGTGCCAGCAGCCAACAGGGAAGCGCCGGGGAGCTGTTTTTT. This gives the protein CASSQQGSAGELFF.

V gene TRBV25-1 combines with J gene TRBJ1-3; D might be TRBD1 (5 bases). This CDR3 has 15 amino acids. CDR1 is MGHDK, CDR2 SYGVNS, per germline. V gave up 0 bases and J gave up 4 bases, with 10 bases separating them. Here the CDR3 DNA reads TGTGCCAGCAGTGAATATCGGGGGGAAGGAAACACCATATATTTT. Protein: CASSEYRGEGNTIYF.